The 27 T cell receptor beta chains in this list originate from one sample, sequenced in a study of blood T cell repertoires in COVID-19. Sequencing used immunoSEQ multiplex PCR; TCRdb keeps in-frame clones, though not all of them. This table holds over 45,000 clones, over 75% found once. The sample comprised peripheral blood. These receptors originate from a man older than 75 in a cohort sampled during active COVID-19.

The V gene is TRBV27, the J gene TRBJ2-1; 7 bases line up with TRBD2. V was clipped by 5 bases and J by 12 bases; unmatched bases: 7. The germline gives CDR1 MNHEY, CDR2 SMNVEV (reference sequence). The CDR3 spans 12 residues. CDR3: CASSERTRGQFF. The CDR3 nucleotides are TGTGCCAGCAGTGAGCGGACTAGAGGGCAGTTCTTC.

The chain combines TRBV6-2 or TRBV6-3 with TRBJ2-1; D is possibly TRBD2 (5 bases). V was clipped by 6 bases and J by 4 bases, with 16 bases between them. Germline V gene sequence: CDR1 MNHEY, CDR2 SVGEGT. CDR3 length: 15 amino acids. Here the CDR3 DNA reads TGTGCCAGCAGCGATGCGGGTCACTCATACAATGAGCAGTTCTTC. This gives the protein CASSDAGHSYNEQFF.

This rearrangement joins TRBV18 to TRBJ1-6; D ambiguous. Germline assignment: CDR1 KGHSH and CDR2 LQKENI. The length of the CDR3 is 13 residues. V shed 3 bases and J shed 7 bases, with 7 bases lying between them. CDR3 DNA: TGTGCCAGCTCACCTGAGTCAAATTCACCCCTCCACTTT. This translates into CASSPESNSPLHF.

J is TRBJ1-5 and V is TRBV12-3 or TRBV12-4; D possibly corresponds to TRBD1 (6 bases). The length of the CDR3 is 12 residues. V lost 6 bases, J lost 7 bases, and 10 bases lay in between. CDR3 in amino acids: CASSRGSQPQHF. DNA of the CDR3: TGTGCCAGCAGCAGGGGTAGCCAGCCCCAGCATTTT.

The chain couples TRBV5-4 to TRBJ1-1; D remains ambiguous. V gave up 4 bases and J gave up 6 bases, with 19 bases separating them. This CDR3 is built from 15 residues. In germline, CDR1 is SGHNT, CDR2 YYREEE (reference sequence). CDR3 coding DNA: TGTGCCAGCAGCCCCCGCGGCGGACTTAGTCCTGAAGCTTTCTTT. Amino acid sequence: CASSPRGGLSPEAFF. Variable domain in full (rest from reference TRBV5-4 and TRBJ1-1): ETGVTQSPTHLIKTRGQQVTLRCSSQSGHNTVSWYQQALGQGPQFIFQYYREEENGRGNFPPRFSGLQFPNYSSELNVNALELDDSALYLCASSPRGGLSPEAFFGQGTRLTVV.

The V gene is TRBV7-2, the J gene TRBJ2-7, with 12 bases matching TRBD1. CDR1 is SGHTA, CDR2 FQGNSA, per germline. CDR3 length: 15 residues. V lost 5 bases and J lost 3; bases outside the gene matches: 5. CDR3 sequence reads: CASSPGTGGIYEQYF. Here the CDR3 DNA reads TGTGCCAGCAGCCCCGGGACAGGGGGCATCTACGAGCAGTACTTC.

This chain uses TRBV6-2 or TRBV6-3 with TRBJ2-1, with TRBD2 matching 7 bases. The J segment lost 10 bases and the V segment lost 8 bases, leaving 17 bases of the junction unmatched. There are 15 residues in the CDR3. CDR1 is MNHEY, CDR2 SVGEGT, per germline. CDR3 DNA sequence: TGTGCCAGCGGTTCGGCTAGCGGTTACCCACGGGAGCAGTTCTTC. Encoded protein: CASGSASGYPREQFF.

V gene TRBV12-3 or TRBV12-4 combines with J gene TRBJ1-4; the D is unclear. Trimming took 3 bases from V and 4 from J, leaving 6 bases between them. This CDR3 has 13 residues. CDR3 region: CASSFESNEKLFF. The CDR3 nucleotides read TGTGCCAGCAGTTTTGAGAGTAATGAAAAACTGTTTTTT.

V and J are TRBV18 and TRBJ2-3; no clear D. CDR3 length: 16 residues. Trimming took 6 bases from V and 0 from J, leaving 16 bases between them. Germline CDR1 is KGHSH and CDR2 is LQKENI. The CDR3 sequence is CASSNQNPTSTDTQYF. The CDR3 DNA sequence: TGTGCCAGCTCCAACCAAAATCCCACTAGCACAGATACGCAGTATTTT.

This chain connects TRBV6-5 to TRBJ2-5; no reliable D call. V was pared by 0 bases and J by 2 bases, with 7 bases between. Looked up from germline, CDR1 is MNHEY and CDR2 is SVGAGI. There are 14 residues in the CDR3. The CDR3 here is CASSYSYRQETQYF. The DNA of the CDR3 is TGTGCCAGCAGTTACTCGTACAGACAAGAGACCCAGTACTTC.

The rearrangement joins TRBV12-3 or TRBV12-4 to TRBJ1-2; 7 bases are a match to TRBD1. This CDR3 contains 13 residues. V gave up 6 bases and J gave up 4 bases; unmatched junction bases: 5. The CDR3 spells CASREDRLYGYTF. The CDR3 DNA reads TGTGCCAGCAGAGAGGACAGGCTCTATGGCTACACCTTC.

This clone was counted once. The genes are TRBV25-1 and TRBJ2-7; TRBD1 matches 8 bases. The CDR3 length is 15 residues. Germline CDR1 is MGHDK and CDR2 is SYGVNS. With V trimmed by 3 bases and J by 1 base, 5 bases remained unmatched. The CDR3 protein is CASSETGELSYEQYF. As DNA, the CDR3 is TGTGCCAGCAGTGAGACAGGGGAGCTATCCTACGAGCAGTACTTC.

The rearrangement joins TRBV18 to TRBJ1-2, with D maybe TRBD1 (6 bases). Trimming stripped 0 bases from V and 7 bases from J, with 6 bases between. Germline V gene lookup returns CDR1 KGHSH and CDR2 LQKENI. The CDR3 extends over 12 amino acids. The CDR3 DNA is TGTGCCAGCTCACCACCAGGGGGTGGCTACACCTTC. It specifies CASSPPGGGYTF.

The chain recombines TRBV2 with TRBJ1-6; D perhaps matches TRBD1 (6 bases). Trimming shortened V by 3 bases and J by 7 bases, and 10 bases separated the two germline ends. This CDR3 region has 14 residues. Per germline, CDR1 SNHLY and CDR2 FYNNEI. CDR3 DNA: TGTGCCAGCAGTGAGAGACAGGCGAATTCACCCCTCCACTTT. Residues: CASSERQANSPLHF.

V usage is TRBV5-1 and J usage is TRBJ2-7; 13 nucleotides agree with TRBD2. This CDR3 is 17 amino acids long. V lost 2 bases, J lost 0 bases, and 5 bases stayed unmatched. Looked up from germline, CDR1 is SGHRS and CDR2 is YFSETQ. CDR3 in amino acids: CASSFGTSGISSYEQYF. The CDR3 DNA follows: TGCGCCAGCAGCTTCGGGACTAGCGGGATAAGCTCCTACGAGCAGTACTTC.

The rearrangement uses TRBV10-1 and TRBJ2-7; 8 nucleotides match TRBD2. The CDR3 extends over 16 amino acids. With 4 bases clipped from V and 2 bases from J, the junction kept 10 bases outside the gene matches. The V gene's germline CDR1 is WNHNN and CDR2 SYGVQD (reference sequence). CDR3 protein: CASSGGSSGSAYEQYF. CDR3 nucleotides: TGCGCCAGCAGTGGGGGATCTAGCGGGTCTGCCTACGAGCAGTACTTC.

This clone was seen just once. The chain couples TRBV9 to TRBJ2-7; D gene unclear. The V and J ends lost 0 bases and 2 bases respectively, with 9 bases between them. This CDR3 is 14 amino acids long. Germline V gives CDR1 SGDLS, CDR2 YYNGEE. The CDR3 region is CASSVAGQPYEQYF. Written as DNA, the CDR3 is TGTGCCAGCAGCGTAGCGGGTCAGCCCTACGAGCAGTACTTC.

The V gene is TRBV7-2, the J gene TRBJ2-7; 8 bases are a match to TRBD2. Germline V CDR1 and CDR2: SGHTA, FQGNSA. This CDR3 has 18 residues. V shed 0 bases and J 2 bases; nucleotides not matched to a gene: 12. CDR3 in DNA: TGTGCCAGCAGCTTAGCGCCTAGCGGGCGCACCCTTCCCTACGAGCAGTACTTC. It encodes CASSLAPSGRTLPYEQYF.

V usage is TRBV19 and J usage is TRBJ2-2; no definite D call. Germline V lookup: CDR1 LNHDA, CDR2 SQIVND (reference sequence). V shed 3 bases and J shed 1 base, with 3 bases lying between them. The CDR3 has 13 amino acids. CDR3 in amino acids: CASSIMNTGELFF. For the CDR3, the DNA is TGTGCCAGTAGTATTATGAACACCGGGGAGCTGTTTTTT.

V gene TRBV27 combines with J gene TRBJ2-2, with TRBD2 identical over 13 bases. V was clipped by 2 bases and J by 7 bases; unmatched bases: 1. The germline V gene encodes CDR1 MNHEY and CDR2 SMNVEV (reference sequence). CDR3 length equals 15 residues. The CDR3 loop is CASSLRTSGGGELFF. CDR3 coding DNA: TGTGCCAGCAGTTTAAGGACTAGCGGGGGCGGGGAGCTGTTTTTT.

This clone was detected only once. The chain couples TRBV19 to TRBJ2-3, with TRBD2 identical over 12 bases. Trimming cost V 0 bases and J 6 bases; bases outside gene matches: 7. CDR3 length: 17 amino acids. Germline loops: CDR1 LNHDA, CDR2 SQIVND (reference sequence). CDR3 amino acids: CASSIEKKLAGGDTQYF. CDR3 nucleotide sequence: TGTGCCAGTAGTATAGAAAAAAAGCTAGCGGGGGGGGATACGCAGTATTTT.

The sample holds a few counts of this clone. This chain uses TRBV28 with TRBJ1-1, with D tentatively TRBD1 (6 bases). This CDR3 contains 15 residues. Germline V gene data show CDR1 as MDHEN and CDR2 as SYDVKM. Trimming removed 6 bases from V and 1 base from J, with 15 bases in between. The CDR3 sequence is CASRETGLANTEAFF. The CDR3 DNA is TGTGCCAGCAGGGAGACAGGTCTCGCGAACACTGAAGCTTTCTTT. The variable domain in full, completed from reference TRBV28 and TRBJ1-1, reads DVKVTQSSRYLVKRTGEKVFLECVQDMDHENMFWYRQDPGLGLRLIYFSYDVKMKEKGDIPEGYSVSREKKERFSLILESASTNQTSMYLCASRETGLANTEAFFGQGTRLTVV.

The V and J genes are TRBV6-1 and TRBJ2-7, with 7 bases that match TRBD1. The CDR3 loop spans 18 amino acids. Germline CDR1 is MNHNS and CDR2 is SASEGT. With V trimmed by 1 base and J by 5 bases, 17 bases remained unmatched. The CDR3 reads CASSEGRAGGRQKHEQYF. The CDR3 DNA reads TGTGCCAGCAGTGAAGGTAGGGCAGGGGGTCGGCAAAAGCACGAGCAGTACTTC.

The CDR3 DNA reads TGTGCCAGTAGTTCTAACAGGGGGCCCAACGAGCAGTACTTC. Translating it yields CASSSNRGPNEQYF. The chain joins TRBV19 to TRBJ2-7, with 9 bases that match TRBD1. The CDR3 extends over 14 amino acids. V dropped 5 bases and J dropped 5; count of bases not matched to a gene: 7. Germline CDR1 LNHDA, CDR2 SQIVND (reference sequence).

The sample holds one count of this clone. The chain is built from TRBV30 and TRBJ2-7; the match to TRBD1 covers 10 bases. Germline trimming cut 3 bases from V and 7 bases from J; bases unmatched to any gene: 9. The CDR3 is made up of 14 amino acids. From germline, CDR1 is GTSNPN and CDR2 SVGIG (reference sequence). The CDR3 DNA reads TGTGCCTGGAGGCCGGGACAGGGGTTCAGGGAGCAGTACTTC. Encoded protein: CAWRPGQGFREQYF.

This clone showed up just a few times. The rearrangement joins TRBV5-1 to TRBJ1-2, with a tentative D call TRBD1 (5 bases). This CDR3 region has 16 residues. V was trimmed by 0 bases and J by 2 bases, leaving 14 bases between them. Germline-derived CDR1 and CDR2 are SGHRS and YFSETQ. The CDR3 loop reads CASSLAREGGNYGYTF. In DNA form, the CDR3 reads TGCGCCAGCAGCTTGGCCAGGGAGGGTGGGAACTATGGCTACACCTTC.

This clone was picked up one time. This chain links TRBV11-3 with TRBJ2-6, with a weak D call TRBD1 (6 bases). V dropped 4 bases and J dropped 2 bases, with 15 bases sitting between them. There are 17 residues in the CDR3. Germline V gene lookup returns CDR1 SGHNT and CDR2 YENEEA. The CDR3 bases are TGTGCCAGCAGCTCTTACGGGGCAGGGGCTGGGGCCAACGTCCTGACTTTC. Amino acids: CASSSYGAGAGANVLTF.